These 21 T cell receptor beta chains were sequenced from one sample in a study of cytomegalovirus exposure and HLA in healthy donors. PCR amplification relied on 60 Vbeta primers (plus 13 Jbeta primers). Sequenced by immunoSEQ multiplex PCR; TCRdb stores in-frame clones only, minus some. The sample lists 110,000 or so clones, around 77% occurring once. Sequencing was performed on PBMCs. Every receptor here comes from a man aged 18 to 29 in good health and CMV-seropositive.

The rearrangement uses TRBV6-4 and TRBJ2-2, with D possibly matching TRBD2 (6 bases). The CDR3 has 15 amino acids. V was trimmed by 4 bases and J by 1 base, leaving 10 bases between them. Looked up from germline, CDR1 is MRHNA and CDR2 is SNTAGT. Written as DNA, the CDR3 is TGTGCCAGCAGTGCGCGGGGAATGAACACCGGGGAGCTGTTTTTT. It is translated as CASSARGMNTGELFF.

The chain has TRBV5-4 and TRBJ2-5; 10 nucleotides line up with TRBD2. Germline CDR1 and CDR2: SGHNT and YYREEE (reference sequence). There are 16 residues in the CDR3. V was pared by 0 bases and J by 2 bases, with 4 bases of the junction left unmatched. Here the CDR3 reads CASSLGLAGAQETQYF. CDR3 DNA sequence: TGTGCCAGCAGCTTGGGGCTAGCGGGGGCGCAAGAGACCCAGTACTTC.

This sequence joins TRBV15 and TRBJ1-5; D not certain. Trimming stripped 5 bases from V and 4 bases from J, with 18 bases between. Germline V CDR1 and CDR2: LNHNV, YYDKDF (reference sequence). The CDR3 totals 16 residues. Written as DNA, the CDR3 is TGTGCCACCAGCCCACGAGAAAAGGAGAGTAATCAGCCCCAGCATTTT. Its translation is CATSPREKESNQPQHF.

This chain joins TRBV27 and TRBJ1-5, with a tentative D call TRBD1 (5 bases). V was clipped by 2 bases and J by 1 base, with 9 bases between them. This CDR3 comprises 15 residues. The germline CDR1 and CDR2 sequences are MNHEY and SMNVEV (reference sequence). The CDR3 protein is CASSLTGGSNQPQHF. DNA for the CDR3: TGTGCCAGCAGTTTAACAGGAGGGAGCAATCAGCCCCAGCATTTT.

Remarks on this clone: One end of the junction is discordant with germline, which a read error may explain. J is TRBJ1-4 and V is TRBV5-1; 9 positions match TRBD1. CDR3 size: 12 residues. The germline V gene has CDR1 SGHRS and CDR2 YFSETQ. The CDR3 DNA follows: TGCGCCAGCAGCTTGGATGGACAGGGGCAGGTTTTT. Its protein product is CASSLDGQGQVF.

The chain carries TRBV11-2 and TRBJ2-4; TRBD1 matches at 11 bases. The CDR3 has 19 residues. With 6 bases clipped from V and 0 bases from J, the junction kept 13 bases outside the gene matches. Germline CDR1 and CDR2: SGHAT and FQNNGV. Here the CDR3 DNA reads TGTGCCAGCAGGCGTATCGGGACAGGGGGATTCTTAGCCAAAAACATTCAGTACTTC. It is translated as CASRRIGTGGFLAKNIQYF.

The chain uses TRBV19 and TRBJ2-3, with 9 bases that match TRBD2. This CDR3 has 14 amino acids. The V segment lost 4 bases and the J segment 5 bases; nucleotides outside the gene matches: 4. CDR1 and CDR2 from the germline V gene are LNHDA and SQIVND (reference sequence). The CDR3 here is CASSKGLAVDTQYF. The CDR3 region has the DNA TGTGCCAGTAGTAAGGGACTAGCAGTAGATACGCAGTATTTT. The entire variable domain, with the rest obtained from reference TRBV19 and TRBJ2-3, is as follows: DGGITQSPKYLFRKEGQNVTLSCEQNLNHDAMYWYRQDPGQGLRLIYYSQIVNDFQKGDIAEGYSVSREKKESFPLTVTSAQKNPTAFYLCASSKGLAVDTQYFGPGTRLTVL.

The chain combines TRBV28 with TRBJ1-5; 10 nucleotides align to TRBD1. The CDR3 has 16 amino acids. The ends lost 6 bases at V and 5 bases at J; junction bases unmatched: 10. Per the germline V gene, CDR1 is MDHEN and CDR2 is SYDVKM. The CDR3 protein is CASSVNGQGVHQPQHF. CDR3 nucleotides: TGTGCCAGCAGCGTAAACGGACAGGGGGTCCATCAGCCCCAGCATTTT. The full variable domain, its missing parts supplied by reference TRBV28 and TRBJ1-5, is DVKVTQSSRYLVKRTGEKVFLECVQDMDHENMFWYRQDPGLGLRLIYFSYDVKMKEKGDIPEGYSVSREKKERFSLILESASTNQTSMYLCASSVNGQGVHQPQHFGDGTRLSIL.

V and J are TRBV27 and TRBJ2-5, with a weak D call TRBD2 (6 bases). Germline V gene lookup returns CDR1 MNHEY and CDR2 SMNVEV (reference sequence). The CDR3 covers 17 residues. With 3 bases removed from V and 0 bases from J, the gap between germline ends came to 17 bases. The chain's CDR3 is CASSLNPSDVYQETQYF. CDR3 nucleotides: TGTGCCAGCAGTTTGAACCCTAGCGATGTGTACCAAGAGACCCAGTACTTC.

A single count supports this clone. The chain couples TRBV5-5 to TRBJ2-3, with 10 bases that match TRBD1. CDR1 is SGHKS, CDR2 YYEKEE, per germline (reference sequence). Germline trimming cut 3 bases from V and 1 base from J; bases unmatched to any gene: 5. The CDR3 consists of 16 residues. Here the CDR3 DNA reads TGTGCCAGCAGCTGGGGACAGGGGCGGGGCACAGATACGCAGTATTTT. Protein: CASSWGQGRGTDTQYF.

The CDR3 bases are TGCGCCAGCAGCCCTCAACCTAGCTCCAGCTCCTACAATGAGCAGTTCTTC. It specifies CASSPQPSSSSYNEQFF. The rearrangement uses TRBV4-1 and TRBJ2-1; D may be TRBD2 (5 bases). Trimming removed 4 bases at V and 0 bases at J, with 16 bases between. There are 17 residues in the CDR3. CDR1 and CDR2 from the germline V gene are MGHRA and YSYEKL.

The genes are TRBV28 and TRBJ1-6; perhaps TRBD1 as D (6 bases). The V gene lost 6 bases and the J gene lost 7 bases, with 19 bases spanning the gap. This CDR3 has 16 amino acids. The V gene's germline CDR1 is MDHEN and CDR2 SYDVKM. The CDR3, as DNA: TGTGCCAGCAGCTTCGTAGAGGGGGTGAAGAATTCACCCCTCCACTTT. It specifies CASSFVEGVKNSPLHF. The variable domain in full, completed from reference TRBV28 and TRBJ1-6, reads DVKVTQSSRYLVKRTGEKVFLECVQDMDHENMFWYRQDPGLGLRLIYFSYDVKMKEKGDIPEGYSVSREKKERFSLILESASTNQTSMYLCASSFVEGVKNSPLHFGNGTRLTVT.

The chain is built from TRBV19 and TRBJ2-2; 7 bases fit TRBD1. V gave up 5 bases and J gave up 2 bases; unmatched junction bases: 5. The germline V gene has CDR1 LNHDA and CDR2 SQIVND (reference sequence). The length of the CDR3 is 15 residues. The CDR3, as DNA: TGTGCCAGTAGTCGGCAGGGGGTTAACACCGGGGAGCTGTTTTTT. Protein product: CASSRQGVNTGELFF.

This clone was detected a few times. CDR3 region: CASSSGLAEFTDTQYF. The CDR3 DNA is TGTGCCAGCAGTTCCGGACTAGCGGAATTCACAGATACGCAGTATTTT. The chain carries TRBV28 and TRBJ2-3, with TRBD2 matching over 10 bases. CDR1 and CDR2 from the germline V gene are MDHEN and SYDVKM. Trimming removed 4 bases from V and 2 bases from J; junction bases left unmatched: 6. The CDR3 is 16 residues long.

J is TRBJ1-5 and V is TRBV6-5; D gene unclear. With 4 bases removed from V and 10 bases from J, the gap between germline ends came to 17 bases. The CDR3 contains 14 residues. The germline gives CDR1 MNHEY, CDR2 SVGAGI. The CDR3 DNA is TGTGCCAGCAGTTCCGACCCCGAGGTTCTCCCCCAGCATTTT. Its protein product is CASSSDPEVLPQHF.

The chain has TRBV5-5 and TRBJ2-7; a weak D match, TRBD2 (6 bases). Trimming removed 5 bases from V and 6 bases from J, with 18 bases in between. The CDR3 has 14 residues. CDR1 is SGHKS and CDR2 is YYEKEE in the germline V gene (reference sequence). CDR3 amino acids: CASSTVQGGVEQYF. CDR3 sequence (DNA): TGTGCCAGCAGTACGGTGCAGGGAGGCGTCGAGCAGTACTTC.

CDR3 in DNA: TGTGCCAGCAGCGTAGGAGGGACGGGACTAGTATCGTACGAGCAGTACTTC. It encodes CASSVGGTGLVSYEQYF. This chain links TRBV9 with TRBJ2-7; 8 nucleotides match TRBD2. This CDR3 is built from 17 residues. Germline CDR1 is SGDLS and CDR2 is YYNGEE. V shed 0 bases, J shed 4 bases, and the junction held 12 bases outside the gene matches.

The V call is TRBV7-2, the J call TRBJ2-1, with 9 bases that match TRBD1. V lost 4 bases, J lost 6 bases, and 7 bases stayed unmatched. The CDR3 extends over 15 amino acids. Looked up from germline, CDR1 is SGHTA and CDR2 is FQGNSA. CDR3 sequence reads: CASSSGTGISNEQFF. The CDR3 coding sequence is TGTGCCAGCAGCTCGGGGACAGGGATCAGCAATGAGCAGTTCTTC.

The CDR3 is CASSESVQSEQYF. The DNA for the CDR3 is TGCGCCAGCAGTGAGTCTGTACAGTCCGAGCAGTACTTC. The rearrangement links TRBV10-2 to TRBJ2-7; D gene uncertain. CDR1 is WSHSY and CDR2 is SAAADI in the germline V gene. With 0 bases removed from V and 6 bases from J, the gap between germline ends came to 9 bases. The CDR3 covers 13 residues.

This clone was counted a few times. The chain carries TRBV7-9 and TRBJ2-5, with 14 bases identical to TRBD2. The CDR3 totals 16 residues. V trimming: 5 bases; J trimming: 5 bases; junction bases outside the gene matches: 7. The germline V gene encodes CDR1 SEHNR and CDR2 FQNEAQ (reference sequence). CDR3 loop: CASSPGTSGGFETQYF. The CDR3 DNA is TGTGCCAGCAGCCCCGGGACTAGCGGGGGTTTTGAGACCCAGTACTTC. Full variable domain (missing parts from reference TRBV7-9 and TRBJ2-5): DTGVSQNPRHKITKRGQNVTFRCDPISEHNRLYWYRQTLGQGPEFLTYFQNEAQLEKSRLLSDRFSAERPKGSFSTLEIQRTEQGDSAMYLCASSPGTSGGFETQYFGPGTRLLVL.

Details on this clone: One junction end does not reproduce the germline sequence, and a read error may be involved. V gene TRBV18 combines with J gene TRBJ2-6, with 7 positions matching TRBD1. CDR3 size: 15 residues. Germline lookup yields CDR1 KGHSH and CDR2 LQKENI. Written as DNA, the CDR3 is TGTGCCAGCTCACCACAGGGGGCTGGGGCCAACGGCCTGACTTTC. Its protein is CASSPQGAGANGLTF.